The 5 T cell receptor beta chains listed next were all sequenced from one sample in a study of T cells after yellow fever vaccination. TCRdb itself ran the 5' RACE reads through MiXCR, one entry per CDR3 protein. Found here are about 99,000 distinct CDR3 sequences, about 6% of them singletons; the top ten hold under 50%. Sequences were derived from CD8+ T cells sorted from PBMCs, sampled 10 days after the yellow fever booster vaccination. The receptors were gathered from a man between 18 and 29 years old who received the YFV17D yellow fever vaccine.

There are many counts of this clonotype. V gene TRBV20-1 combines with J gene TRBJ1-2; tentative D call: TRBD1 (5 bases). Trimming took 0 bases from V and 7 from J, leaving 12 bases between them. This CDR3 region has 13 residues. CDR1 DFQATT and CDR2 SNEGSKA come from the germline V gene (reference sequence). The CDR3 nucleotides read TGCAGTGCTAGAGAAGGGGAGGTTTCTGGCTACACCTTC. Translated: CSAREGEVSGYTF.

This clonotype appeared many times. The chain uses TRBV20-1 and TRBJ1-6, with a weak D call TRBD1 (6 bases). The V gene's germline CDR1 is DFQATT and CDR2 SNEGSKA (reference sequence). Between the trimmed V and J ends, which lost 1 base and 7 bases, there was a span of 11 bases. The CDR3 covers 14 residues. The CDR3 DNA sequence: TGCAGTGCTAGAGGCCACAGGGAGAATTCACCCCTCCACTTT. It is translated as CSARGHRENSPLHF.

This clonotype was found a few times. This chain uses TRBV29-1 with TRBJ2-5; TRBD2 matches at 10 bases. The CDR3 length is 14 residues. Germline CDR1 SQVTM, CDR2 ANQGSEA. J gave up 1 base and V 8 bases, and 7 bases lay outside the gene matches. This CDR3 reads CSPGLAECQETQYF. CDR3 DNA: TGCAGCCCTGGACTAGCGGAGTGCCAAGAGACCCAGTACTTC.

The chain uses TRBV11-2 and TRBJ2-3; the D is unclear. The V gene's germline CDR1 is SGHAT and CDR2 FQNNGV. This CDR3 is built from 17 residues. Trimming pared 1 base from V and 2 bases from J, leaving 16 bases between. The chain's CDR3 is CASSLVGRILDTDTQYF. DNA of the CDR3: TGTGCCAGCAGCTTAGTCGGGCGGATCCTTGACACAGATACGCAGTATTTT.

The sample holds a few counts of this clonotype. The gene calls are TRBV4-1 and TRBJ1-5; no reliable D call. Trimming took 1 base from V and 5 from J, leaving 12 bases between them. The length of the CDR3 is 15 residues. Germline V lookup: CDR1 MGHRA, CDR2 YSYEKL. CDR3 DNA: TGCGCCAGCAGCCAAGGAGCGGTCCGTTATCAGCCCCAGCATTTT. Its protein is CASSQGAVRYQPQHF.